The 14 T cell receptor beta chains listed next were all sequenced from one sample in a study of blood T cell repertoires in COVID-19. Sequenced by immunoSEQ multiplex PCR; TCRdb stores in-frame clones only, minus some. Of over 120,000 clones in the sample, nearly 85% were seen once. Sequencing used peripheral blood. These receptors originate from a human donor in a cohort sampled during active COVID-19.

The rearrangement uses TRBV11-3 and TRBJ1-5; D remains unclear. CDR1 is SGHNT, CDR2 YENEEA, per germline. The V end was cut by 1 base, the J end by 7 bases, with 8 bases between. This CDR3 has 13 amino acids. The CDR3 loop is CASSLAPGQPQHF. CDR3 nucleotide sequence: TGTGCCAGCAGCTTAGCACCAGGACAGCCCCAGCATTTT.

V is TRBV9 and J is TRBJ2-2, with D perhaps matching TRBD2 (6 bases). This CDR3 has 13 residues. Germline-derived CDR1 and CDR2 are SGDLS and YYNGEE. V lost 4 bases and J 5 bases, leaving 9 bases between the germline ends. The CDR3 nucleotides read TGTGCCAGCAGCCCGGGGACTACCGGGGAGCTGTTTTTT. The encoded protein is CASSPGTTGELFF.

The V gene is TRBV19, the J gene TRBJ2-3; D is unresolved. The CDR3 is made up of 14 amino acids. V lost 4 bases, J lost 1 base, and 9 bases lay in between. CDR1 LNHDA and CDR2 SQIVND come from the germline V gene (reference sequence). CDR3 coding DNA: TGTGCCAGTAGTAGATTAGTGGGCACAGATACGCAGTATTTT. Translated, it gives CASSRLVGTDTQYF.

This clone occurred once. V gene TRBV5-5 combines with J gene TRBJ1-1; 8 bases are a match to TRBD1. This CDR3 region has 15 residues. With 4 bases clipped from V and 4 bases from J, the junction kept 9 bases outside the gene matches. Germline V gene lookup returns CDR1 SGHKS and CDR2 YYEKEE (reference sequence). CDR3: CASSLGATGGTEAFF. CDR3 nucleotides: TGTGCCAGCAGCCTAGGAGCCACAGGGGGCACTGAAGCTTTCTTT. Full variable domain (outside the CDR3, taken from reference TRBV5-5 and TRBJ1-1): DAGVTQSPTHLIKTRGQQVTLRCSPISGHKSVSWYQQVLGQGPQFIFQYYEKEERGRGNFPDRFSARQFPNYSSELNVNALLLGDSALYLCASSLGATGGTEAFFGQGTRLTVV.

This clone was recorded only once. This chain joins TRBV5-1 and TRBJ2-5; the D gene is possibly TRBD2 (6 bases). V was trimmed by 0 bases and J by 5 bases, leaving 14 bases between them. CDR1 and CDR2 (germline): SGHRS, YFSETQ. This CDR3 has 15 residues. For the CDR3, the DNA is TGCGCCAGCAGCTTGGCCCCTGGAGGGCCTGAGACCCAGTACTTC. Protein sequence: CASSLAPGGPETQYF. The variable domain in full, completed from reference TRBV5-1 and TRBJ2-5, reads KAGVTQTPRYLIKTRGQQVTLSCSPISGHRSVSWYQQTPGQGLQFLFEYFSETQRNKGNFPGRFSGRQFSNSRSEMNVSTLELGDSALYLCASSLAPGGPETQYFGPGTRLLVL.

The chain is built from TRBV30 and TRBJ1-6; TRBD1 aligns across 7 bases. After removal of 4 bases from V and 0 bases from J, the junction contained 9 bases not matched to a gene. Germline V gene lookup returns CDR1 GTSNPN and CDR2 SVGIG (reference sequence). The CDR3 runs 17 residues. The CDR3 here is CAWKGAAASSYNSPLHF. The CDR3 DNA reads as TGTGCCTGGAAGGGGGCGGCAGCCAGCTCCTATAATTCACCCCTCCACTTT.

The chain employs TRBV10-3 and TRBJ2-7; 8 bases match TRBD2. Germline values: CDR1 ENHRY, CDR2 SYGVKD. V shed 7 bases, J shed 3 bases, and the junction held 11 bases outside the gene matches. This CDR3 contains 15 residues. CDR3 nucleotides: TGTGCCATCATGGACATTGCGGGGGGTTACTACGAGCAGTACTTC. Translating it yields CAIMDIAGGYYEQYF.

The chain combines TRBV5-4 with TRBJ2-3; the match to TRBD2 covers 7 bases. In germline, CDR1 is SGHNT, CDR2 YYREEE (reference sequence). The CDR3 sequence is 14 residues long. Germline trimming cut 4 bases from V and 4 bases from J; bases unmatched to any gene: 6. The CDR3 bases are TGTGCCAGCAGCGCTAGCGGCCGGTCAGATACGCAGTATTTT. Translation gives CASSASGRSDTQYF.

This chain links TRBV4-1 with TRBJ2-7; D is perhaps TRBD1 (6 bases). The CDR3 runs 13 residues. Germline V gives CDR1 MGHRA, CDR2 YSYEKL. The ends were cut back, 3 bases at V and 3 bases at J, with 9 bases in the middle. The CDR3 here is CASSQMDSYEQYV. CDR3 sequence (DNA): TGCGCCAGCAGCCAGATGGACAGCTACGAGCAGTACGTC.

The chain employs TRBV7-2 and TRBJ1-1; D is ambiguous. Germline V gene lookup returns CDR1 SGHTA and CDR2 FQGNSA. This CDR3 comprises 14 residues. The germline V and J ends were trimmed by 3 bases and 3 bases, with 11 bases remaining between them. The DNA of the CDR3 is TGTGCCAGCAGCTTTCTGGCGGGTGACACTGAAGCTTTCTTT. Translating gives CASSFLAGDTEAFF.

The CDR3 spells CASSLQGRDYEQYF. The CDR3 DNA reads TGCGCCAGCAGCTTACAGGGTAGAGACTACGAGCAGTACTTC. The V gene is TRBV5-1, the J gene TRBJ2-7; possibly TRBD1 for D (6 bases). Germline V lookup: CDR1 SGHRS, CDR2 YFSETQ. This CDR3 spans 14 amino acids. V was trimmed by 2 bases and J by 3 bases, leaving 12 bases between them.

V gene TRBV3-1 (or the pseudogene TRBV3-2) combines with J gene TRBJ2-5, with 7 bases matching TRBD2. The CDR3 runs 14 residues. Germline CDR1 is LGHDT and CDR2 is YNNKEL (reference sequence). The junction had 9 bases not matched to a gene; V was cut back by 4 bases and J by 7 bases. The CDR3 bases are TGTGCCAGCAGCCTAGGGACTACGCGGGGGACCCAGTACTTC. It codes for CASSLGTTRGTQYF.

CDR3 loop: CASSSPRLAYEQYV. The CDR3 DNA is TGTGCCAGCAGTTCTCCGCGACTAGCGTACGAGCAGTACGTC. The V gene is TRBV27, the J gene TRBJ2-7; 8 bases are shared with TRBD2. The V gene end was trimmed by 4 bases and the J gene end by 4 bases; junction bases not matched to a gene: 6. CDR1 and CDR2 (germline): MNHEY, SMNVEV (reference sequence). This CDR3 region has 14 residues.

The chain has TRBV7-2 and TRBJ2-4, with a possible D match to TRBD2 (5 bases). The CDR3 has 12 residues. Germline V gives CDR1 SGHTA, CDR2 FQGNSA. With 5 bases removed from V and 6 bases from J, the gap between germline ends came to 8 bases. The DNA for the CDR3 is TGTGCCAGCAGCCTAAGCGGAAACATTCAGTACTTC. This sequence encodes CASSLSGNIQYF.